This TCR beta chain was sequenced for a study of regulatory T cells in long-lasting Graves disease. Comment on this clonotype: Its antigen is not identified.

Arm-PCR of CDR3 regions and iRepertoire HTBI primers were the basis on which TCR beta libraries were built. TCRdb ran MiXCR on the multiplex PCR reads and lists one entry per CDR3 protein. The sample shows about 440,000 distinct CDR3 sequences, about 16% of them seen only once. Broader study findings: Patients whose Graves' disease persisted exhibited lower TCR diversity than those newly diagnosed.

CDR3 size: 15 residues. Germline CDR1 reads DFQATT; CDR2 reads SNEGSKA (reference sequence). The ends lost 4 bases at V and 6 bases at J; junction bases unmatched: 10. Documented time point: newly diagnosed GD, antithyroid drugs for less than 3 months. Following extraction of RNA from PBMCs, that RNA was used to make the TCR library. This sample also belongs to another study, concerning T cells in Graves' hyperthyroidism and ophthalmopathy.

This specimen was peripheral blood mononuclear cells (PBMCs), taken at new diagnosis, from a patient treated with antithyroid drugs. This receptor was obtained from a woman aged 25 to 39 with Graves disease. The V call is TRBV20-1, the J call TRBJ2-2, with 8 nucleotides matching TRBD2. DNA of the CDR3: TGCAGTGCTAAAATTCCAGCGGGAGACGCCGGGGAGCTGTTTTTT. The encoded protein is CSAKIPAGDAGELFF.